This TCR beta chain was documented in a study of shared clonotypes between healthy human individuals. Across the whole study: A couple of women and a few men aged 18 to 49 made up the donors. Findings of the study overall: Non-shared clonotypes displayed generation probabilities falling below those of clonotypes present in all four donors.

Sequencing used immunoSEQ multiplex PCR; TCRdb keeps in-frame clones, though not all of them. The sample shows about 820,000 clones, 90% to 95% of them seen only once. Notes on this clone: As yet, its antigen is unknown.

The naive CD8 population came from CD45RO-negative cells selected for CCR7, without terminally differentiated effector memory CD45RA+ cells. Among the donors, all were Caucasian adults who lived in Nashville, Tennessee. This CDR3 comprises 16 residues. V dropped 6 bases and J dropped 2 bases, with 20 bases sitting between them. CDR1 KGHSH and CDR2 LQKENI come from the germline V gene. The V gene is TRBV18, the J gene TRBJ2-7; D is perhaps TRBD1 or TRBD2 (5 bases each). The sequencing input was naive CD8+ T cells sorted from blood. The TCR was taken from a man aged 30 to 45 in good health. The DNA for the CDR3 is TGTGCCAGCTCCCCCGGCACCGGGACGCCGACCTACGAGCAGTACTTC. Its translation is CASSPGTGTPTYEQYF. Drawing the rest from reference TRBV18 and TRBJ2-7, the complete variable domain is NAGVMQNPRHLVRRRGQEARLRCSPMKGHSHVYWYRQLPEEGLKFMVYLQKENIIDESGMPKERFSAEFPKEGPSILRIQQVVRGDSAAYFCASSPGTGTPTYEQYFGPGTRLTVT.